These 3 T cell receptor beta chains originate from one sample sequenced in a study of T cells in Graves' hyperthyroidism and ophthalmopathy. There were TCR beta CDR3 regions amplified from RNA transcripts. First-round RT-PCR targeting the TCR CDR3 was performed with the HTBI primer set. Each CDR3 protein is one row after TCRdb ran MiXCR on the multiplex PCR reads. Of roughly 500,000 distinct CDR3 sequences in the sample, more than 45% were seen once. Source material: peripheral blood or thyroid tissue (not recorded which). These receptors were taken from an adult woman with Graves' disease, either hyperthyroidism or ophthalmopathy (not recorded which).

The chain couples TRBV7-3 to TRBJ2-6; D gene uncertain. Germline V gene sequence: CDR1 SGHTA, CDR2 FQGTGA. Trimming pared 4 bases from V and 3 bases from J, leaving 13 bases between. CDR3 length: 16 amino acids. The CDR3 sequence is CASSSGGVDGANVLTF. CDR3 DNA sequence: TGTGCCAGCAGCTCCGGTGGGGTGGATGGGGCCAACGTCCTGACTTTC.

In this sample, this clonotype turned up a few times. This may be a read error: a much more frequent sequence differs by one nucleotide. The V and J genes are TRBV6-1 and TRBJ1-1; perhaps TRBD1 as D (6 bases). The ends were cut back, 9 bases at V and 5 bases at J, with 16 bases in the middle. Per germline, CDR1 MNHNS and CDR2 SASEGT. This CDR3 spans 13 amino acids. CDR3 protein: CARTGQPGTEAFF. The CDR3 DNA reads as TGTGCCAGAACTGGACAGCCAGGGACTGAAGCTTTCTTT.

CDR3 in DNA: TGTGCCAGTAGTATAGGGGGGCGCGTCACCGGGGAGCTGTTTTTT. This translates into CASSIGGRVTGELFF. The chain recombines TRBV19 with TRBJ2-2; D perhaps matches TRBD1 (6 bases). This CDR3 is built from 15 residues. The V and J ends lost 1 base and 4 bases respectively, with 10 bases between them. Germline V CDR1 and CDR2: LNHDA, SQIVND (reference sequence).